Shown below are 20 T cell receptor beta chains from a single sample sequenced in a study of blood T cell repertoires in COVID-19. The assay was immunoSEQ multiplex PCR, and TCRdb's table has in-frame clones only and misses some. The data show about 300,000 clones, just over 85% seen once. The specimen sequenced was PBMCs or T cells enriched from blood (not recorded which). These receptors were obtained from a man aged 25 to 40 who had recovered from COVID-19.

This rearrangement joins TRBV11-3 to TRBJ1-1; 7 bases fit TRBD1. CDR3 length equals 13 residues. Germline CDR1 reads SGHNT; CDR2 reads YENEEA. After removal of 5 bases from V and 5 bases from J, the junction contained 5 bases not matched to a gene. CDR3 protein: CASSEGARTEAFF. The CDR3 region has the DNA TGTGCCAGCAGCGAGGGGGCGCGGACTGAAGCTTTCTTT.

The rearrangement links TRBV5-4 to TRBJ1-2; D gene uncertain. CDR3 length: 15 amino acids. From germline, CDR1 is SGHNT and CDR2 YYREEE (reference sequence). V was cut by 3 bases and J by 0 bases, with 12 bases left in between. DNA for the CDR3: TGTGCCAGCAGCTGGCAAGGGAGGGCTAACTATGGCTACACCTTC. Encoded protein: CASSWQGRANYGYTF. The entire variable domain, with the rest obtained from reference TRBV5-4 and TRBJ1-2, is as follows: ETGVTQSPTHLIKTRGQQVTLRCSSQSGHNTVSWYQQALGQGPQFIFQYYREEENGRGNFPPRFSGLQFPNYSSELNVNALELDDSALYLCASSWQGRANYGYTFGSGTRLTVV.

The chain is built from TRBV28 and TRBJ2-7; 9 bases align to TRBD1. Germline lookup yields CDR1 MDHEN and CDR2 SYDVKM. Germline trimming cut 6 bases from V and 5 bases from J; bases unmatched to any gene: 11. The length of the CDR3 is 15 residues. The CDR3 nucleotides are TGTGCCAGCAGGCTCTCCGGGACAGGGCGGCACGAGCAGTACTTC. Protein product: CASRLSGTGRHEQYF.

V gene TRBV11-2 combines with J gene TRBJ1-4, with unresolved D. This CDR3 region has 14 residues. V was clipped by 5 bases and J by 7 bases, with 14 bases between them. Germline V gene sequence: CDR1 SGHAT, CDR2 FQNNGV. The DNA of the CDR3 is TGTGCCAGCAGCCAGATTATTAGAGGTGAAAAACTGTTTTTT. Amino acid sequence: CASSQIIRGEKLFF.

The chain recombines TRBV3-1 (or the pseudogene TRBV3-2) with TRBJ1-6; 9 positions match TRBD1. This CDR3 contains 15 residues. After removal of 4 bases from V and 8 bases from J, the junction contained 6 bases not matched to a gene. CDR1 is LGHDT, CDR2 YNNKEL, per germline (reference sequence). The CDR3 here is CASSPRDRVYSPLHF. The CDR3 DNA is TGTGCCAGCAGCCCCCGGGACAGGGTATATTCACCCCTCCACTTT.

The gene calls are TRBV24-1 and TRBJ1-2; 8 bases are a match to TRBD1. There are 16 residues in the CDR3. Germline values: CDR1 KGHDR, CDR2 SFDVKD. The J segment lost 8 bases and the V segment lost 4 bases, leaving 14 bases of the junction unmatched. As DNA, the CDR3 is TGTGCCACCAGTGACCCCCCGACAGGGGTTGCTGGGGGCTACACCTTC. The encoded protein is CATSDPPTGVAGGYTF.

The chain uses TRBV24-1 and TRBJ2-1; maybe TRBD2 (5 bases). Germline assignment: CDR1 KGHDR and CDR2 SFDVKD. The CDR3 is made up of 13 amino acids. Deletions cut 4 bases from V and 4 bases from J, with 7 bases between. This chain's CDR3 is CATSEGGYNEQFF. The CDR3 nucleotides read TGTGCCACCAGTGAAGGCGGGTACAATGAGCAGTTCTTC.

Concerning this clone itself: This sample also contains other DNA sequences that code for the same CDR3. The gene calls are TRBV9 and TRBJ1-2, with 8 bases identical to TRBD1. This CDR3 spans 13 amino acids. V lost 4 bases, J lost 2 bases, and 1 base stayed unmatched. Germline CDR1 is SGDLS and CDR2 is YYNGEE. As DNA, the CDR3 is TGTGCCAGCAGCCGGGACAGGAACTATGGCTACACCTTC. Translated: CASSRDRNYGYTF.

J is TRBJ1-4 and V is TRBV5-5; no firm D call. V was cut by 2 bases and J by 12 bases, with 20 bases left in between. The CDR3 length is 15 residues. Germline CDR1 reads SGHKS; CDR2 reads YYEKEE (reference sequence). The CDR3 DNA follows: TGTGCCAGCAGCTTCTTTCCGGAAGGAACAGAACAACTGTTTTTT. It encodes CASSFFPEGTEQLFF.

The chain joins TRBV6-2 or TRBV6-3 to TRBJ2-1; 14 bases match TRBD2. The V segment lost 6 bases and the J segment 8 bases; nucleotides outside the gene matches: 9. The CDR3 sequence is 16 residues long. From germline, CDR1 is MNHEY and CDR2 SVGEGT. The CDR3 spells CASSQWGLAGEDEQFF. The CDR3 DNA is TGTGCCAGCAGCCAATGGGGACTAGCGGGAGAGGATGAGCAGTTCTTC.

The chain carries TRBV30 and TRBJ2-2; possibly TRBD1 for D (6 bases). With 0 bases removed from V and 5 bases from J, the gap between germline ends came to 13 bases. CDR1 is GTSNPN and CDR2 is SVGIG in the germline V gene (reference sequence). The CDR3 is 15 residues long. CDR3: CAWSVPRTATGELFF. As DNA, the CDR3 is TGTGCCTGGAGTGTACCCCGGACAGCGACCGGGGAGCTGTTTTTT.

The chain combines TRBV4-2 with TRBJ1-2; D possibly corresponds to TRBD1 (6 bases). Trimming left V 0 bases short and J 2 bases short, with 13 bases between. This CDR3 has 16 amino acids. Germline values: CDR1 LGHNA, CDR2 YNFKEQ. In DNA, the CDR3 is TGTGCCAGCAGCCAAGAAACAGGGACCCTAAACTATGGCTACACCTTC. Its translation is CASSQETGTLNYGYTF.

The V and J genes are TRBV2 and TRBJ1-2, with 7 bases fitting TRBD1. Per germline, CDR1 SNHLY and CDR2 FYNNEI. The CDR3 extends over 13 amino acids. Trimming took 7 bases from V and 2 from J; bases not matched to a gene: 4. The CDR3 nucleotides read TGTGCCAGCACCCCACAGGGGAACTATGGCTACACCTTC. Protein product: CASTPQGNYGYTF.

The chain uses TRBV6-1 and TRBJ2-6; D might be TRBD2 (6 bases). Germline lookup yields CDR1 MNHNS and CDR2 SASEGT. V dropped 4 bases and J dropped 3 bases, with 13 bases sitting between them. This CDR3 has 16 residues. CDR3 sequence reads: CASSGGTPGGANVLTF. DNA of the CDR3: TGTGCCAGCAGTGGCGGGACTCCCGGTGGGGCCAACGTCCTGACTTTC.

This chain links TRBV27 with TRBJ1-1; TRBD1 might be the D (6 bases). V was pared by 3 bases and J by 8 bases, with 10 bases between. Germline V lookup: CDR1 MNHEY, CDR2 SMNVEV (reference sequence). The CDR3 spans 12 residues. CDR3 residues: CASSLLGTEAFF. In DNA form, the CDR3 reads TGTGCCAGCAGTTTGTTGGGGACAGAAGCTTTCTTT.

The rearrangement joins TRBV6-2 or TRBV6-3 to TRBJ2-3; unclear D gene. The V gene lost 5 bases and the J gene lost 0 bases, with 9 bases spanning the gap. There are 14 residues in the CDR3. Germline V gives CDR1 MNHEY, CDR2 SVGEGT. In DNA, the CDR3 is TGTGCCAGCAGTCTCTGGCAGAGCACAGATACGCAGTATTTT. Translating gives CASSLWQSTDTQYF.

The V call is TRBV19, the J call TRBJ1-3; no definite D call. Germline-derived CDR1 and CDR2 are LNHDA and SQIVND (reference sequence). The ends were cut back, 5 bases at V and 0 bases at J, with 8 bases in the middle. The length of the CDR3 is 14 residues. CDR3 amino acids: CASSDNRSGNTIYF. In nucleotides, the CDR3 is TGTGCCAGTAGTGACAACCGCTCTGGAAACACCATATATTTT.

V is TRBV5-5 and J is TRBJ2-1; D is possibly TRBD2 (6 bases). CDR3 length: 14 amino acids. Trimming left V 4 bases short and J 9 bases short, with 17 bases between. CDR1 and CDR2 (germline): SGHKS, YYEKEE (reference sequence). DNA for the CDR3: TGTGCCAGCAGCCCGTCGACTAGGGCGATTGAGCAGTTCTTC. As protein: CASSPSTRAIEQFF.

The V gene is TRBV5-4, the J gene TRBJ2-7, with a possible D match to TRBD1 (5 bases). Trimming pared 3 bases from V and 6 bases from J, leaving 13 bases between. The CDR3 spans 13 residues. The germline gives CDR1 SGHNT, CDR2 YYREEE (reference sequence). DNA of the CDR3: TGTGCCAGCAGCTCCTTGGCTCAGGGCGAGCAGTACTTC. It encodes CASSSLAQGEQYF.

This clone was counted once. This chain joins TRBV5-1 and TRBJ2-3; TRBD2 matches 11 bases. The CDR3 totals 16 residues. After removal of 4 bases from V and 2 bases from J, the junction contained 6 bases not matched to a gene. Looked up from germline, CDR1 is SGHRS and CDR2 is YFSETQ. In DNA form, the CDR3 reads TGCGCCAGCAGCGGGCTAGCGGGGGGAACCACAGATACGCAGTATTTT. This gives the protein CASSGLAGGTTDTQYF.